The 9 T cell receptor beta chains reported below all come from one sample, sequenced in a study of shared clonotypes between healthy human individuals. Using immunoSEQ multiplex PCR, the repertoire was profiled, and TCRdb retains in-frame clones only, with some absent. Counted here are fewer than 600,000 clones, 79% occurring once; the ten biggest clones make up 10% to 15%. Material for sequencing was PBMCs. Receptor source: a woman aged 40 to 50 in good health. Some clones in this sample may be carry-over from other donors' samples.

This chain links TRBV6-1 with TRBJ2-7; D unresolved. Trimming stripped 7 bases from V and 2 bases from J, with 9 bases between. The CDR3 length is 12 residues. The germline V gene encodes CDR1 MNHNS and CDR2 SASEGT. CDR3 sequence reads: CASKAFTYEQYF. The DNA for the CDR3 is TGTGCCAGCAAGGCATTTACCTACGAGCAGTACTTC.

This clone has a single count. The chain joins TRBV7-2 to TRBJ2-7; 9 bases are shared with TRBD2. The germline gives CDR1 SGHTA, CDR2 FQGNSA. The junction had 10 bases not matched to a gene; V was cut back by 2 bases and J by 2 bases. There are 17 residues in the CDR3. CDR3: CASSLLVAGAGAYEQYF. CDR3 coding DNA: TGTGCCAGCAGCTTATTGGTAGCGGGAGCGGGGGCCTACGAGCAGTACTTC. The full variable domain, rest sourced from reference TRBV7-2 and TRBJ2-7, is GAGVSQSPSNKVTEKGKDVELRCDPISGHTALYWYRQSLGQGLEFLIYFQGNSAPDKSGLPSDRFSAERTGGSVSTLTIQRTQQEDSAVYLCASSLLVAGAGAYEQYFGPGTRLTVT.

This clone was observed a few times. Written as DNA, the CDR3 is TGTGCCTGGGTAGAAGGATTCTCCTACAATGAGCAGTTCTTC. As protein: CAWVEGFSYNEQFF. The chain carries TRBV30 and TRBJ2-1; D not certain. CDR1 is GTSNPN, CDR2 SVGIG, per germline (reference sequence). The CDR3 consists of 14 residues. V gave up 5 bases and J gave up 0 bases, with 11 bases separating them.

This chain links TRBV7-9 with TRBJ1-1; 7 nucleotides match TRBD1. Per the germline V gene, CDR1 is SEHNR and CDR2 is FQNEAQ (reference sequence). J gave up 8 bases and V 2 bases, and 8 bases lay outside the gene matches. The CDR3 covers 14 residues. CDR3 in amino acids: CASSLPDRIREAFF. The CDR3 nucleotides read TGTGCCAGCAGCTTACCGGACAGGATAAGGGAAGCTTTCTTT.

This clone has only a few counts. The J gene is TRBJ2-7, the V gene TRBV20-1; no definite D call. The CDR3 runs to 11 residues. Germline V gene data show CDR1 as DFQATT and CDR2 as SNEGSKA (reference sequence). V was shortened by 3 bases and J by 5 bases, with 8 bases between the two germline ends. CDR3 residues: CSASPHDEQYF. As DNA, the CDR3 is TGCAGTGCTAGCCCCCATGACGAGCAGTACTTC.

The sample holds many counts of this clone. The rearrangement joins TRBV19 to TRBJ2-6; TRBD1 might be the D (6 bases). Per the germline V gene, CDR1 is LNHDA and CDR2 is SQIVND (reference sequence). V lost 3 bases and J lost 3, with 9 bases in between. This CDR3 is 15 amino acids long. CDR3: CASSIRTDGANVLTF. The CDR3, as DNA: TGTGCCAGTAGTATTCGGACAGATGGGGCCAACGTCCTGACTTTC.

On this clone itself: The same CDR3 is also encoded by other DNA sequences in this sample. The chain has TRBV27 and TRBJ2-7, with TRBD2 matching 11 bases. V shed 5 bases and J 0 bases; nucleotides not matched to a gene: 3. The CDR3 spans 15 residues. Germline V gene sequence: CDR1 MNHEY, CDR2 SMNVEV (reference sequence). CDR3 nucleotides: TGTGCCAGCAGTCCGGGGACTAGCGGCTCCTACGAGCAGTACTTC. It codes for CASSPGTSGSYEQYF.

With regard to this clone: Just one base apart from a much larger clone, this may be a read error. Other nucleotide sequences from this sample produce the same CDR3. The chain employs TRBV4-2 and TRBJ1-4; the D is unclear. The germline V and J ends were trimmed by 0 bases and 8 bases, with 4 bases remaining between them. Germline V CDR1 and CDR2: LGHNA, YNFKEQ. This CDR3 is 12 amino acids long. CDR3 sequence reads: CASSQDGEKLFF. The CDR3 DNA reads TGTGCCAGCAGCCAAGATGGCGAAAAACTGTTTTTT.

This rearrangement joins TRBV4-1 to TRBJ2-1; 11 bases align to TRBD2. J lost 3 bases, V lost 5 bases, and 6 bases had no gene match. Germline V gene sequence: CDR1 MGHRA, CDR2 YSYEKL. The CDR3 is 16 amino acids. Here the CDR3 DNA reads TGCGCCAGCAGCTTCTCCCTAGCGGGGGGCTACAATGAGCAGTTCTTC. Encoded protein: CASSFSLAGGYNEQFF.